The 8 T cell receptor beta chains in this list originate from one sample, sequenced in a study of T cells in localized non-small cell lung cancer. The method was immunoSEQ multiplex PCR; TCRdb's version includes in-frame clones alone and lacks a portion of them. The table lists 41,000 or so clones, about 88% of them singletons. The source was peripheral blood, collected before any cancer treatment. These receptors originate from a female donor of 60 years or more with stage I squamous cell lung carcinoma.

This chain connects TRBV6-1 to TRBJ1-2; possibly TRBD1 for D (6 bases). CDR1 MNHNS and CDR2 SASEGT come from the germline V gene. This CDR3 is built from 14 residues. V was cut by 2 bases and J by 4 bases, with 11 bases left in between. CDR3 bases: TGTGCCAGCAGTGAATCTCAAGGGGGCTATGGCTACACCTTC. This translates into CASSESQGGYGYTF.

This clone was seen just once. The rearrangement uses TRBV30 and TRBJ1-5, with D unresolved. There are 13 residues in the CDR3. V gave up 3 bases and J gave up 4 bases, with 10 bases separating them. The germline V gene has CDR1 GTSNPN and CDR2 SVGIG (reference sequence). The CDR3 sequence: CAWSPQTNQPQHF. Written as DNA, the CDR3 is TGTGCCTGGAGCCCGCAGACAAATCAGCCCCAGCATTTT.

The chain couples TRBV5-6 to TRBJ2-3; D is undetermined. Germline lookup yields CDR1 SGHDT and CDR2 YYEEEE. The CDR3 runs to 12 residues. Trimming pared 4 bases from V and 5 bases from J, leaving 8 bases between. The CDR3 protein is CASSLSKDTQYF. CDR3 DNA sequence: TGTGCCAGCAGCCTCTCGAAAGATACGCAGTATTTT.

This chain connects TRBV7-2 to TRBJ2-1, with 10 positions matching TRBD1. Trimming cost V 3 bases and J 8 bases; bases outside gene matches: 7. This CDR3 has 15 residues. Germline V lookup: CDR1 SGHTA, CDR2 FQGNSA. The CDR3 DNA reads as TGTGCCAGCAGCTTCACGAGGGACAGGGGAGATGAGCAGTTCTTC. This encodes CASSFTRDRGDEQFF.

This clone was picked up a small number of times. V is TRBV2 and J is TRBJ2-7; no definite D call. The CDR3 runs to 11 residues. Trimming cost V 7 bases and J 3 bases, with 7 bases left between them. Looked up from germline, CDR1 is SNHLY and CDR2 is FYNNEI. The CDR3 DNA follows: TGTGCCAGCACGTTGTACTACGAGCAGTACTTC. It translates to CASTLYYEQYF.

J is TRBJ1-5 and V is TRBV4-2; no firm D call. Trimming took off 3 bases at V and 4 bases at J, with 10 bases between the two ends. Looked up from germline, CDR1 is LGHNA and CDR2 is YNFKEQ. This CDR3 spans 14 amino acids. As DNA, the CDR3 is TGTGCCAGCAGCCAGGTTACAGAGAATCAGCCCCAGCATTTT. Its translation: CASSQVTENQPQHF.

CDR3 in amino acids: CASSLLAGGPPDTQYF. The CDR3 DNA sequence: TGTGCCAGCAGCCTGTTAGCGGGAGGGCCCCCAGATACGCAGTATTTT. The chain links TRBV5-5 to TRBJ2-3, with 11 nucleotides matching TRBD2. The CDR3 runs 16 residues. Trimming cost V 4 bases and J 4 bases; bases outside gene matches: 8. Germline-derived CDR1 and CDR2 are SGHKS and YYEKEE (reference sequence). Combining the CDR3 with reference TRBV5-5 and TRBJ2-3 gives the whole variable domain DAGVTQSPTHLIKTRGQQVTLRCSPISGHKSVSWYQQVLGQGPQFIFQYYEKEERGRGNFPDRFSARQFPNYSSELNVNALLLGDSALYLCASSLLAGGPPDTQYFGPGTRLTVL.

V and J are TRBV19 and TRBJ2-1, with no clear D. Germline CDR1 is LNHDA and CDR2 is SQIVND (reference sequence). V was shortened by 5 bases and J by 4 bases, with 12 bases between the two germline ends. The CDR3 has 14 residues. CDR3 coding DNA: TGTGCCAGTAGTGCCTCGGTAATTTACAATGAGCAGTTCTTC. Amino acids: CASSASVIYNEQFF.